The 29 T cell receptor beta chains given below trace back to one sample, sequenced in a study of CD8 T cells in ankylosing spondylitis. General study findings and limits: Blood from ankylosing spondylitis patients appeared to carry a characteristic roughly eight-variant TCR beta motif.

TCRdb passed the 5' RACE reads through MiXCR, listing each CDR3 protein once. The sample has approximately 540,000 distinct CDR3 sequences, over 9.5% seen once; the top ten hold over 6.5%. Antigens of these TCRs are unknown. Sequencing was carried out using blood, either unsorted or a sorted T cell fraction (not recorded which). The receptors come from a male donor with ankylosing spondylitis.

This clonotype has more than one count but fewer than ten. The chain couples TRBV7-2 to TRBJ1-4, with D perhaps matching TRBD1 (6 bases). V dropped 1 base and J dropped 2 bases, with 11 bases sitting between them. There are 16 residues in the CDR3. Germline V gives CDR1 SGHTA, CDR2 FQGNSA. CDR3 in DNA: TGTGCCAGCAGCTTAGTGGGGGGCGCTACTAATGAAAAACTGTTTTTT. It translates to CASSLVGGATNEKLFF.

J is TRBJ2-7 and V is TRBV6-1, with 10 bases that match TRBD2. The ends lost 6 bases at V and 6 bases at J; junction bases unmatched: 11. The CDR3 spans 15 residues. Germline V CDR1 and CDR2: MNHNS, SASEGT. CDR3 nucleotide sequence: TGTGCCAGCAGGACCGTAGCGGGAGGTGGAAGCGAGCAGTACGTC. Residues: CASRTVAGGGSEQYV.

The CDR3 DNA reads as TGTGCCAGCAGGGTAGAGACCCAGTACTTC. As protein: CASRVETQYF. The chain recombines TRBV2 with TRBJ2-5; D gene uncertain. Trimming took 6 bases from V and 4 from J, leaving 3 bases between them. This CDR3 comprises 10 residues. Germline CDR1 SNHLY, CDR2 FYNNEI.

At least ten counts were recorded for this clonotype. The V and J genes are TRBV10-3 and TRBJ2-1, with 9 nucleotides matching TRBD1. The CDR3 runs 14 residues. V was clipped by 4 bases and J by 5 bases; unmatched bases: 3. The germline CDR1 and CDR2 sequences are ENHRY and SYGVKD. For the CDR3, the DNA is TGTGCCATCAGTGTGGGACAGGGTCACAATGAGCAGTTCTTC. This sequence encodes CAISVGQGHNEQFF.

In its sample, this clonotype was seen a few times. This CDR3 reads CASSQVEGVNSPLHF. The CDR3, as DNA: TGTGCCAGCAGCCAAGTTGAGGGAGTCAATTCACCCCTCCACTTT. This chain joins TRBV14 and TRBJ1-6; D ambiguous. The V gene's germline CDR1 is SGHDN and CDR2 FVKESK. This CDR3 spans 15 amino acids. Trimming took 1 base from V and 7 from J, leaving 11 bases between them.

The chain uses TRBV4-1 and TRBJ2-2, with 10 bases fitting TRBD2. The CDR3 totals 16 residues. Germline CDR1 is MGHRA and CDR2 is YSYEKL. After removal of 4 bases from V and 2 bases from J, the junction contained 4 bases not matched to a gene. CDR3 region: CASSPVAGGNTGELFF. The CDR3 DNA is TGCGCCAGCAGCCCTGTAGCGGGAGGAAACACCGGGGAGCTGTTTTTT.

The J gene is TRBJ2-1, the V gene TRBV27; either TRBD1 or TRBD2 may fit D (6 bases each). The CDR3 has 11 residues. V was trimmed by 8 bases and J by 12 bases, leaving 14 bases between them. The germline V gene has CDR1 MNHEY and CDR2 SMNVEV (reference sequence). CDR3 protein: CASLLRGVQFF. CDR3 coding DNA: TGTGCCAGCCTACTAAGGGGGGTGCAGTTCTTC.

Many counts were recorded for this clonotype. This rearrangement joins TRBV29-1 to TRBJ2-4; unclear D gene. CDR1 and CDR2 (germline): SQVTM, ANQGSEA. CDR3 length: 13 residues. Trimming stripped 0 bases from V and 5 bases from J, with 8 bases between. CDR3 sequence: CSVEESGENIQYF. The CDR3 DNA reads as TGCAGCGTTGAAGAATCCGGAGAAAACATTCAGTACTTC.

This clonotype has a handful of counts. V gene TRBV20-1 combines with J gene TRBJ2-4, with 7 positions matching TRBD1. V shed 6 bases, J shed 5 bases, and the junction held 4 bases outside the gene matches. The CDR3 runs 12 residues. The V gene's germline CDR1 is DFQATT and CDR2 SNEGSKA (reference sequence). The CDR3 DNA reads TGCAGTGCCATAGGGACAGAAAACATTCAGTACTTC. It translates to CSAIGTENIQYF.

This clonotype was detected many times. The chain carries TRBV3-1 and TRBJ2-1; 10 positions match TRBD1. CDR3 length: 17 amino acids. In germline, CDR1 is LGHDT, CDR2 YNNKEL (reference sequence). With 1 base clipped from V and 6 bases from J, the junction kept 9 bases outside the gene matches. The CDR3 sequence is CASSQVSGTGEGNEQFF. DNA of the CDR3: TGTGCCAGCAGCCAAGTGTCCGGGACAGGGGAAGGCAATGAGCAGTTCTTC.

The chain links TRBV5-1 to TRBJ1-5; a weak D match, TRBD1 (5 bases). V was pared by 0 bases and J by 6 bases, with 19 bases between. Germline lookup yields CDR1 SGHRS and CDR2 YFSETQ. CDR3 length equals 17 residues. CDR3 nucleotides: TGCGCCAGCAGCTTGGGCCCCGGGGGAGGGCTAGGTCAGCCCCAGCATTTT. Amino acid sequence: CASSLGPGGGLGQPQHF.

V and J are TRBV20-1 and TRBJ2-1; 7 nucleotides match TRBD1. CDR3 length: 13 residues. CDR1 and CDR2 (germline): DFQATT, SNEGSKA (reference sequence). J was trimmed by 4 bases and V by 0 bases; bases with no gene match: 0. CDR3 coding DNA: TGCAGTGCTAGAGAACAGGGGTACAATGAGCAGTTCTTC. Protein: CSAREQGYNEQFF.

The table lists this clonotype with a few counts. This chain joins TRBV20-1 and TRBJ1-2, with no clear D. The CDR3 spans 12 residues. CDR1 DFQATT and CDR2 SNEGSKA come from the germline V gene (reference sequence). V was clipped by 3 bases and J by 2 bases, with 7 bases between them. This CDR3 reads CSASNQNYGYTF. CDR3 nucleotides: TGCAGTGCTAGTAACCAGAACTATGGCTACACCTTC.

This clonotype came up a few times. The rearrangement links TRBV7-2 to TRBJ2-5; no reliable D call. This CDR3 spans 14 amino acids. Germline loops: CDR1 SGHTA, CDR2 FQGNSA. With 1 base removed from V and 4 bases from J, the gap between germline ends came to 10 bases. The CDR3 region has the DNA TGTGCCAGCAGCTTAGGGAATTTAGGAGAGACCCAGTACTTC. This gives the protein CASSLGNLGETQYF. The full variable domain, with the rest looked up from reference TRBV7-2 and TRBJ2-5, is GAGVSQSPSNKVTEKGKDVELRCDPISGHTALYWYRQSLGQGLEFLIYFQGNSAPDKSGLPSDRFSAERTGGSVSTLTIQRTQQEDSAVYLCASSLGNLGETQYFGPGTRLLVL.

V is TRBV20-1 and J is TRBJ1-6, with D hard to call. V was cut by 3 bases and J by 7 bases, with 10 bases left in between. This CDR3 has 13 residues. Germline V gene lookup returns CDR1 DFQATT and CDR2 SNEGSKA (reference sequence). This CDR3 is CSASGRANSPLHF. DNA of the CDR3: TGCAGTGCTAGTGGGAGAGCAAATTCACCCCTCCACTTT.

In this sample, this clonotype turned up a few times. The chain is built from TRBV5-1 and TRBJ2-1, with D possibly TRBD2 on 5 matching bases. In germline, CDR1 is SGHRS, CDR2 YFSETQ. V was pared by 4 bases and J by 9 bases, with 23 bases between. This CDR3 comprises 16 residues. CDR3: CASSPLADLGPSEQFF. DNA of the CDR3: TGCGCCAGCAGCCCCCTAGCCGACCTAGGGCCTAGTGAGCAGTTCTTC. Complete variable domain (other parts from reference TRBV5-1 and TRBJ2-1): KAGVTQTPRYLIKTRGQQVTLSCSPISGHRSVSWYQQTPGQGLQFLFEYFSETQRNKGNFPGRFSGRQFSNSRSEMNVSTLELGDSALYLCASSPLADLGPSEQFFGPGTRLTVL.

This sequence joins TRBV7-2 and TRBJ2-2, with D tentatively TRBD1 (6 bases). Trimming shortened V by 0 bases and J by 4 bases, and 9 bases separated the two germline ends. This CDR3 contains 15 residues. Germline CDR1 and CDR2: SGHTA and FQGNSA. The CDR3 loop is CASSLAVRGTGELFF. CDR3 in DNA: TGTGCCAGCAGCTTAGCGGTCAGGGGCACCGGGGAGCTGTTTTTT.

This clonotype was detected only a few times. This rearrangement joins TRBV12-3 or TRBV12-4 to TRBJ2-7, with TRBD2 matching over 7 bases. CDR3 length: 14 residues. The V and J ends lost 5 bases and 5 bases, in that order; junction bases with no gene match: 9. The CDR3 DNA is TGTGCCAGCAGTAGAGGAGCGGGAATCGACGAGCAGTACTTC. Its translation: CASSRGAGIDEQYF.

J is TRBJ1-4 and V is TRBV24-1; weak D call: TRBD1 (6 bases). Germline CDR1 reads KGHDR; CDR2 reads SFDVKD. The CDR3 is 15 residues long. V was pared by 4 bases and J by 8 bases, with 16 bases between. The DNA for the CDR3 is TGTGCCACCAGTGACCCACAGGGCCCCGGCGAAAAACTGTTTTTT. It yields the protein CATSDPQGPGEKLFF.

The chain uses TRBV20-1 and TRBJ2-1; possibly TRBD2 for D (5 bases). Germline V gene data show CDR1 as DFQATT and CDR2 as SNEGSKA (reference sequence). CDR3 length equals 13 residues. Trimming stripped 3 bases from V and 6 bases from J, with 12 bases between. This CDR3 reads CSASKIRGNEQFF. CDR3 nucleotide sequence: TGCAGTGCTAGCAAGATTCGGGGCAATGAGCAGTTCTTC.

This clonotype was detected ten times or more. The chain links TRBV29-1 to TRBJ2-1; unclear D gene. The V gene's germline CDR1 is SQVTM and CDR2 ANQGSEA. V was trimmed by 5 bases and J by 9 bases, leaving 2 bases between them. This CDR3 has 8 amino acids. The CDR3 bases are TGCAGCGTTCCTGAGCAGTTCTTC. Its translation: CSVPEQFF.

The chain uses TRBV3-1 and TRBJ1-5; perhaps TRBD1 as D (6 bases). This CDR3 is 13 amino acids long. Germline values: CDR1 LGHDT, CDR2 YNNKEL (reference sequence). V lost 2 bases and J lost 7, with 9 bases in between. CDR3: CASSQWGAQPQHF. CDR3 sequence (DNA): TGTGCCAGCAGCCAATGGGGGGCCCAGCCCCAGCATTTT.

This clonotype was recorded at least ten times. Here the CDR3 reads CSVTTGGSAEAFF. The DNA for the CDR3 is TGCAGCGTCACCACAGGGGGCAGCGCTGAAGCTTTCTTT. The chain has TRBV29-1 and TRBJ1-1; 9 bases fit TRBD1. Per germline, CDR1 SQVTM and CDR2 ANQGSEA. With V trimmed by 6 bases and J by 6 bases, 8 bases remained unmatched. The CDR3 spans 13 residues.

This clonotype showed up just a few times. This rearrangement joins TRBV7-2 to TRBJ2-2; no definite D call. The CDR3 runs to 12 residues. Germline CDR1 reads SGHTA; CDR2 reads FQGNSA. Trimming pared 1 base from V and 7 bases from J, leaving 4 bases between. CDR3 nucleotides: TGTGCCAGCAGCTTAGAGGTCGGGGAGCTGTTTTTT. This translates into CASSLEVGELFF.

This clonotype has a handful of counts. This chain links TRBV7-9 with TRBJ1-2, with 9 bases lining up with TRBD1. The CDR3 is made up of 15 amino acids. Germline values: CDR1 SEHNR, CDR2 FQNEAQ (reference sequence). J lost 6 bases, V lost 1 base, and 6 bases had no gene match. The chain's CDR3 is CASSLDSGQGNGYTF. CDR3 DNA sequence: TGTGCCAGCAGCTTAGATTCGGGACAGGGCAATGGCTACACCTTC.

The V call is TRBV9, the J call TRBJ1-5; D is uncertain. The germline gives CDR1 SGDLS, CDR2 YYNGEE. V lost 4 bases and J lost 0, with 11 bases in between. The CDR3 has 15 residues. Here the CDR3 reads CASSRGPISNQPQHF. In DNA form, the CDR3 reads TGTGCCAGCAGCCGTGGACCGATTAGCAATCAGCCCCAGCATTTT.

The chain links TRBV11-2 to TRBJ2-7; maybe TRBD2 (6 bases). Trimming shortened V by 5 bases and J by 2 bases, and 19 bases separated the two germline ends. The CDR3 spans 16 residues. The V gene's germline CDR1 is SGHAT and CDR2 FQNNGV. The CDR3 coding sequence is TGTGCCAGCAGCACCCTCCCGGCTGGGAGGCCCTACGAGCAGTACTTC. Translation gives CASSTLPAGRPYEQYF.

The chain employs TRBV24-1 and TRBJ1-2, with D possibly being TRBD1 (5 bases). Trimming shortened V by 4 bases and J by 11 bases, and 22 bases separated the two germline ends. The CDR3 has 15 amino acids. In germline, CDR1 is KGHDR, CDR2 SFDVKD. The CDR3 nucleotides read TGTGCCACCAGTGACCCCGGGACGCAGGCCAGTGGATACACCTTC. Its translation: CATSDPGTQASGYTF.

Many counts were recorded for this clonotype. J is TRBJ2-5 and V is TRBV12-3 or TRBV12-4, with D perhaps being TRBD1 or TRBD2 (5 bases each). Trimming left V 1 base short and J 1 base short, with 13 bases between. The CDR3 contains 16 residues. CDR3 region: CASSLGDLGRQETQYF. The CDR3 bases are TGTGCCAGCAGTTTAGGGGACCTGGGGCGCCAAGAGACCCAGTACTTC.